The clone carrying this T cell receptor (beta chain) was observed a single time. In assigning cohorts, the study relied on participant-reported clinical history. Donors in Cohort 3 who had recovered were those with two negative PCRs, healthcare professional clearance, or resolution of their symptoms. There are 13 residues in the CDR3. Trimming removed 3 bases from V and 6 bases from J, with 13 bases in between. Germline V gene data show CDR1 as SGDLS and CDR2 as YYNGEE. Assay used: immunoSEQ multiplex PCR; TCRdb lists only in-frame clones, some missing. The table lists about 160,000 clones, 70% to 90% of them singletons, with 6.5% to 8.5% in the top ten. The sample is drawn from a study of blood T cell repertoires in COVID-19. Overall study: T cells, B-cell-depleted T cells, or PBMCs provided the cDNA or gDNA that served as material.

This clonotype originated in a woman in her forties or fifties who had recovered from COVID-19. The chain recombines TRBV9 with TRBJ2-7; D ambiguous. Sample: PBMCs or T cells enriched from blood (not recorded which). Here the CDR3 reads CASSARSGGEQYF. The DNA for the CDR3 is TGTGCCAGCAGCGCTAGGTCCGGCGGCGAGCAGTACTTC.